This T cell receptor (beta chain) was retrieved from a study of CD8+CD57+ T cells in acquired aplastic anemia. At the level of the study: About 3 ug was the average amount of DNA from sorted CD4+ and CD8+ cells.

This clonotype occurred many times. Its antigen is not identified. The CDR3 contains 13 residues. Germline V lookup: CDR1 SGHVS, CDR2 FNYEAQ. The germline V and J ends were trimmed by 3 bases and 6 bases, with 9 bases remaining between them. Patients chosen for sequencing had CD8+CD57+ cells that had expanded, as shown by flow cytometry. Study-wide results and limits: The number of CD8+ CDR3 sequences shared by patients and controls was twenty-nine. Simpson's diversity of CD8+ cells was not significantly different in patients compared with controls.

The template used for profiling TCR beta VDJ and CDR3 was genomic DNA. TCRdb re-analysed the reads in MiXCR, keeping a single row per CDR3 protein. The sample carries roughly 180,000 distinct CDR3 sequences, less than 65% recorded once. The chain employs TRBV7-6 and TRBJ2-1; D may correspond to TRBD1 or TRBD2 (5 bases each). Source material: sorted CD4+, CD8+, or CD8+CD57+ T cells (not recorded which) from PBMCs. This TCR came from a human donor with aplastic anemia. In DNA form, the CDR3 reads TGTGCCAGCAGCTTTGGGACCCTCAATGAGCAGTTCTTC. Translation gives CASSFGTLNEQFF.